The entry below gives a single T cell receptor (beta chain) sequence along with its context. Its antigen is still unknown. The primer mix had 60 Vbeta and 13 Jbeta primers. Sequenced by immunoSEQ multiplex PCR; TCRdb stores in-frame clones only, minus some. The profile covers about 100,000 clones, with over 55% appearing a single time and 16% taken by the ten largest. With 2 bases clipped from V and 7 bases from J, the junction kept 7 bases outside the gene matches. Germline CDR1 reads MNHNY; CDR2 reads SVGAGI (reference sequence). This CDR3 has 16 amino acids. The data derive from a study of cytomegalovirus exposure and HLA in healthy donors. Findings and limits, study-wide: Associated with cytomegalovirus, according to the listing, were around 160 TCR beta chains. It has been reported that TCR beta sequences accurately predicted the HLA-A and HLA-B alleles of most subjects.

Sample: PBMCs. V is TRBV6-6 and J is TRBJ2-1; TRBD2 aligns across 11 bases. This clonotype was sampled from a woman aged 18-29 years in good health and CMV-seropositive. The CDR3 reads CASSYGTSGGANEQFF. The DNA of the CDR3 is TGTGCCAGCAGTTACGGAACTAGCGGGGGAGCAAATGAGCAGTTCTTC.